The TCR beta chain described here comes from a study of beta chain features in type 1 diabetes. Study conclusions and caveats: In comparison with healthy donors, patients had naive, central memory and Treg TCRB repertoires that appeared more similar.

cDNA synthesis used the whole RNA isolate, giving expressed TCRB sequences. Repertoires were generated with immunoSEQ multiplex PCR, while TCRdb's copy carries only in-frame clones and drops some. This sample has about 40,000 clones, with 45% to 50% found just once. This CDR3 has 15 amino acids. Trimming left V 6 bases short and J 0 bases short, with 13 bases between. CDR1 and CDR2 from the germline V gene are MNHNY and SVGAGI (reference sequence). On this clone: Its matching antigen is unknown.

Cell sorting via CD45RO/CCR7/CD25/CD127/CD95/CD27 was performed to obtain CD4+ naive, central memory, regulatory and stem cell-like memory cells. Sequenced input: central memory CD4+ T cells from blood. The chain uses TRBV6-6 and TRBJ2-3; perhaps TRBD1 as D (6 bases). The receptor comes from a woman between 18 and 29 years old in good health. This chain's CDR3 is CASSPGQSSTDTQYF. The CDR3 coding sequence is TGTGCCAGCAGCCCCGGACAGTCTAGCACAGATACGCAGTATTTT.